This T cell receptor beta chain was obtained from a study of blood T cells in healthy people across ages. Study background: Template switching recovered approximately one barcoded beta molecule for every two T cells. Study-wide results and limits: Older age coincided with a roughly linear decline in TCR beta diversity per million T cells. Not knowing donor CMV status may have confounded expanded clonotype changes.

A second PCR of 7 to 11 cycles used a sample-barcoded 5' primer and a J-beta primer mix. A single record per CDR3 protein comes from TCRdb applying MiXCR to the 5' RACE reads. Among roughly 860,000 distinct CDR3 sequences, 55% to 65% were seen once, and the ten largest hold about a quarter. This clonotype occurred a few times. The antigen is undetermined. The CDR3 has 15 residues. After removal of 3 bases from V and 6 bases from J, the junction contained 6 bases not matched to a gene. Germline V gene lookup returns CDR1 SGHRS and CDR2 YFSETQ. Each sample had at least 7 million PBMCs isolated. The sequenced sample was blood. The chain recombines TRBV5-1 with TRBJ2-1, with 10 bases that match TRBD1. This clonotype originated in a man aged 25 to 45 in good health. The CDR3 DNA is TGCGCCAGCAGCTGGGGACAGGGGTTAATCAATGAGCAGTTCTTC. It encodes CASSWGQGLINEQFF.